A single sample gave rise to the 3 T cell receptor beta chains below, sequenced in a study of tumor-infiltrating lymphocytes in primary liver carcinoma. They got blood RNA out of unsorted whole blood and also pulled out germline DNA. cDNA specific to TCR beta was made from 500 ng of total RNA, with a constant-region primer employed for priming. Slightly modified ARM-PCR, run as three nested multiplex PCR rounds, produced the TCR beta libraries. Amplification in the first two PCR rounds was performed using TRBV1-TRBV30 forward primers and a C-beta reverse primer for around 9 cycles each. TCRdb passed the multiplex PCR reads through MiXCR, listing each CDR3 protein once. The sample comprises about 300,000 distinct CDR3 sequences, roughly two thirds of which are singletons, and 9% rests with the top ten. The sample was peripheral blood. Every receptor here comes from a man aged 40-49 years with primary liver carcinoma and hepatitis B virus infection.

About this clonotype itself: A junction boundary mismatches the germline segment, possibly from a read error. V is TRBV12-3 or TRBV12-4 and J is TRBJ2-3; 10 bases agree with TRBD2. The CDR3 consists of 15 residues. The CDR3 DNA reads TGTGCCCGCAGCTCTAGCGGGAGAGCAACAGATACGCAGTATTTT. As protein: CARSSSGRATDTQYF.

With regard to this clonotype: The germline gene is not matched at one end of the junction; a read error may be the cause. This chain joins TRBV7-9 and TRBJ2-3; D unresolved. The CDR3 is made up of 16 amino acids. From germline, CDR1 is SEHNR and CDR2 FQNEAQ (reference sequence). The CDR3, as DNA: TGTGCCTGCAGCTTAGTGAGACAATCGCTCGCAGATACGCAGTATTTT. This gives the protein CACSLVRQSLADTQYF.

About this clonotype: This clone may be a read error of a much larger clone one base away. The chain carries TRBV4-3 and TRBJ2-3; D is undetermined. V was pared by 1 base and J by 0 bases, with 11 bases between. The CDR3 has 16 residues. Germline CDR1 and CDR2: LGHNA and YSLEER. The CDR3 DNA sequence: TGCGCCAGCAGCCAAGCGTCCAGCAGGAGCACAGATACGCAGTATTTT. Protein sequence: CASSQASSRSTDTQYF.